The 19 T cell receptor beta chains given below trace back to one sample, sequenced in a study of regulatory T cells in long-lasting Graves disease. Building the TCR beta libraries relied on iRepertoire HTBI primers, and CDR3 regions underwent Arm-PCR. TCRdb redid the calling of the multiplex PCR reads with MiXCR, one entry per CDR3 protein. The repertoire has roughly 430,000 distinct CDR3 sequences, about a sixth of them found once; the top ten carry about 10%. Time point described: newly diagnosed GD, antithyroid drugs for less than 3 months. Making the TCR library involved RNA that had been extracted from PBMCs. The sample was also reused in another study, on T cells in Graves' hyperthyroidism and ophthalmopathy.

Sequencing used peripheral blood mononuclear cells (PBMCs), obtained at new diagnosis, from a patient treated with antithyroid drugs. Source of these receptors: a woman in her thirties with Graves disease.

In its sample, this clonotype was seen many times. CDR3 in DNA: TGTGCCTGCGGGGGGCTGGGGGAGACCCAGTACTTC. Protein product: CACGGLGETQYF. This chain joins TRBV28 and TRBJ2-5; TRBD2 matches 8 bases. The CDR3 length is 12 residues. The germline V gene encodes CDR1 MDHEN and CDR2 SYDVKM. The ends lost 11 bases at V and 5 bases at J; junction bases unmatched: 7.

Regarding this clonotype: A far larger clone is one base from this, pointing to a likely read error. The chain joins TRBV7-2 to TRBJ1-5; D is uncertain. Trimming removed 8 bases at V and 4 bases at J, with 30 bases between. The CDR3 runs 19 residues. Germline CDR1 reads SGHTA; CDR2 reads FQGNSA. CDR3 in DNA: TGTGCCAGCGGTTTATCTAGGGATGCGTTGCAGGTCAGGAATCAGCCCCAGCATTTT. It translates to CASGLSRDALQVRNQPQHF. The full variable domain, completed using reference TRBV7-2 and TRBJ1-5, is GAGVSQSPSNKVTEKGKDVELRCDPISGHTALYWYRQSLGQGLEFLIYFQGNSAPDKSGLPSDRFSAERTGGSVSTLTIQRTQQEDSAVYLCASGLSRDALQVRNQPQHFGDGTRLSIL.

V gene TRBV29-1 combines with J gene TRBJ2-3; tentatively, D is TRBD1 (5 bases). Per germline, CDR1 SQVTM and CDR2 ANQGSEA. CDR3 length equals 12 residues. V lost 7 bases to trimming and J lost 2 bases, with 10 bases between them. Here the CDR3 reads CSGETDTDTQYF. In DNA, the CDR3 is TGCAGCGGAGAGACAGACACAGATACGCAGTATTTT.

The chain combines TRBV2 with TRBJ1-1, with TRBD1 as a possible D gene (5 bases). Germline V lookup: CDR1 SNHLY, CDR2 FYNNEI. This CDR3 comprises 14 residues. Trimming shortened V by 3 bases and J by 2 bases, and 10 bases separated the two germline ends. In DNA form, the CDR3 reads TGTGCCAGCAGTGAGCAGACAGATAACACTGAAGCTTTCTTT. This translates into CASSEQTDNTEAFF.

The CDR3 DNA reads TGTGCCAGCAGTTCATTAGGGAGTCTAGCGGGAGGTTCCTACAATGAGCAGTTCTTC. Translation: CASSSLGSLAGGSYNEQFF. The chain links TRBV7-9 to TRBJ2-1; 11 bases agree with TRBD2. The V gene's germline CDR1 is SEHNR and CDR2 FQNEAQ (reference sequence). The junction had 14 bases not matched to a gene; V was cut back by 6 bases and J by 1 base. This CDR3 has 19 residues.

This clonotype was found many times. The chain recombines TRBV11-2 with TRBJ2-1; TRBD2 matches 14 bases. From germline, CDR1 is SGHAT and CDR2 FQNNGV. The CDR3 sequence is 17 residues long. Germline trimming cut 5 bases from V and 7 bases from J; bases unmatched to any gene: 10. The CDR3 DNA sequence: TGTGCCAGCAGCCGGACTAGCGGGAGGCCGGGGCAGAATGAGCAGTTCTTC. It translates to CASSRTSGRPGQNEQFF.

The chain joins TRBV5-1 to TRBJ1-5, with 7 bases fitting TRBD1. With V trimmed by 1 base and J by 6 bases, 4 bases remained unmatched. Germline-derived CDR1 and CDR2 are SGHRS and YFSETQ. This CDR3 region has 14 residues. For the CDR3, the DNA is TGCGCCAGCAGCTTGACAGGGGAGAGTCAGCCCCAGCATTTT. Its protein product is CASSLTGESQPQHF. The whole variable domain, filled in from reference TRBV5-1 and TRBJ1-5, reads KAGVTQTPRYLIKTRGQQVTLSCSPISGHRSVSWYQQTPGQGLQFLFEYFSETQRNKGNFPGRFSGRQFSNSRSEMNVSTLELGDSALYLCASSLTGESQPQHFGDGTRLSIL.

The genes are TRBV5-1 and TRBJ2-3, with 7 bases lining up with TRBD2. Per germline, CDR1 SGHRS and CDR2 YFSETQ. The CDR3 totals 14 residues. With V trimmed by 4 bases and J by 6 bases, 8 bases remained unmatched. CDR3 amino acids: CASSAGTIQDTQYF. The DNA for the CDR3 is TGCGCCAGCAGCGCGGGGACTATACAGGATACGCAGTATTTT. The full variable domain, with the rest looked up from reference TRBV5-1 and TRBJ2-3, is KAGVTQTPRYLIKTRGQQVTLSCSPISGHRSVSWYQQTPGQGLQFLFEYFSETQRNKGNFPGRFSGRQFSNSRSEMNVSTLELGDSALYLCASSAGTIQDTQYFGPGTRLTVL.

J is TRBJ2-7 and V is TRBV25-1; D unresolved. V was clipped by 7 bases and J by 3 bases, with 7 bases between them. CDR1 MGHDK and CDR2 SYGVNS come from the germline V gene. The CDR3 spans 11 residues. The CDR3, as DNA: TGTGCCAGCATACAGAACTACGAGCAGTACTTC. Its protein is CASIQNYEQYF.

This clonotype showed up many times. The V and J genes are TRBV7-2 and TRBJ2-7; D is undetermined. The V end lost 0 bases, the J end lost 3 bases, and 18 bases lay between the germline ends. The CDR3 loop spans 17 amino acids. Germline CDR1 and CDR2: SGHTA and FQGNSA. CDR3 nucleotides: TGTGCCAGCAGCTTAGCATCGGAGCGAGTGTATTACTACGAGCAGTACTTC. As protein: CASSLASERVYYYEQYF.

This clonotype showed up many times. J is TRBJ1-5 and V is TRBV6-1; D uncertain. This CDR3 is built from 14 residues. CDR1 and CDR2 (germline): MNHNS, SASEGT. Trimming took off 5 bases at V and 4 bases at J, with 12 bases between the two ends. The chain's CDR3 is CASSPPWGNQPQHF. CDR3 DNA: TGTGCCAGCAGTCCCCCTTGGGGTAATCAGCCCCAGCATTTT.

This clonotype was observed a few times. The J gene is TRBJ1-1, the V gene TRBV29-1; no clear D. Trimming stripped 7 bases from V and 2 bases from J, with 5 bases between. The CDR3 length is 10 residues. Germline-derived CDR1 and CDR2 are SQVTM and ANQGSEA. This CDR3 reads CSGGNTEAFF. In nucleotides, the CDR3 is TGCAGCGGGGGTAACACTGAAGCTTTCTTT.

This clonotype was observed at least ten times. This sequence joins TRBV27 and TRBJ2-2, with TRBD1 identical over 7 bases. V lost 2 bases to trimming and J lost 1 base; unmatched junction nucleotides: 4. The germline CDR1 and CDR2 sequences are MNHEY and SMNVEV (reference sequence). This CDR3 has 16 amino acids. CDR3 region: CASSLAGTVNTGELFF. The CDR3 DNA sequence: TGTGCCAGCAGTTTAGCCGGGACAGTGAACACCGGGGAGCTGTTTTTT.

The chain employs TRBV11-2 and TRBJ2-7, with TRBD2 matching over 11 bases. Germline values: CDR1 SGHAT, CDR2 FQNNGV. V was clipped by 1 base and J by 4 bases; unmatched bases: 6. This CDR3 is 16 amino acids long. The CDR3 sequence is CASSLGWASGGYEQYF. CDR3 nucleotides: TGTGCCAGCAGCTTAGGCTGGGCTAGCGGGGGGTACGAGCAGTACTTC.

This clonotype was observed at least ten times. The chain recombines TRBV4-1 with TRBJ1-5; possibly TRBD1 for D (6 bases). Germline values: CDR1 MGHRA, CDR2 YSYEKL. This CDR3 region has 17 residues. Trimming pared 6 bases from V and 6 bases from J, leaving 24 bases between. The CDR3 nucleotides are TGCGCCAGCAGAAACCGGGTCGATACAGGGACGGGTCAGCCCCAGCATTTT. Translated, it gives CASRNRVDTGTGQPQHF.

This chain uses TRBV27 with TRBJ2-3; D gene uncertain. CDR3 size: 14 residues. The germline V and J ends were trimmed by 1 base and 5 bases, with 10 bases remaining between them. Germline V gene data show CDR1 as MNHEY and CDR2 as SMNVEV (reference sequence). CDR3 protein: CASSLLGRRDTQYF. The CDR3 region has the DNA TGTGCCAGCAGTTTATTGGGCCGTCGAGATACGCAGTATTTT.

The V call is TRBV20-1, the J call TRBJ2-5, with 11 bases matching TRBD2. The ends lost 1 base at V and 4 bases at J; junction bases unmatched: 8. This CDR3 comprises 16 residues. CDR1 DFQATT and CDR2 SNEGSKA come from the germline V gene (reference sequence). The CDR3 region is CSARALYTSGRETQYF. The DNA for the CDR3 is TGCAGTGCTAGAGCCCTTTACACTAGCGGGAGAGAGACCCAGTACTTC.

This clonotype showed up just a few times. The junction differs from germline at one of its ends, possibly a read error. The rearrangement links TRBV4-1 to TRBJ1-3, with D unclear. The CDR3 runs 13 residues. Germline V gene lookup returns CDR1 MGHRA and CDR2 YSYEKL. The CDR3 DNA is TGTGCCAGCAGCCAAGACCGAAGAAACACCATATATTTT. Amino acids: CASSQDRRNTIYF.

Remarks on this clonotype: Just one base apart from a much larger clone, this may be a read error. This chain joins TRBV5-8 and TRBJ2-1; TRBD2 matches 11 bases. Germline CDR1 and CDR2: SGHTS and YDEGEE. The CDR3 spans 16 residues. V was pared by 1 base and J by 10 bases, with 10 bases of the junction left unmatched. CDR3 sequence (DNA): TGTGCCAGCAGCTTGTCTAGCGGGAGGCGCCATAAGGAGCAGTTCTTC. Its translation: CASSLSSGRRHKEQFF.